Included here is one T cell receptor (beta chain) sequence, with context. Its antigen remains unknown. This entry is derived from a study of cytomegalovirus exposure and HLA in healthy donors. About the research overall: Previous work identified some 120 million unique TCR beta sequences from about 179 million T cells. Findings and limits, study-wide: The study designated 150 or so TCR beta chains cytomegalovirus-associated.

V shed 6 bases, J shed 10 bases, and the junction held 10 bases outside the gene matches. CDR1 is MNHNY, CDR2 SVGAGI, per germline (reference sequence). The CDR3 has 13 amino acids. The PCR was carried out with 60 Vbeta primers and 13 Jbeta primers. Clones were read by immunoSEQ multiplex PCR, and TCRdb kept only the in-frame ones, dropping some. The table includes under 150,000 clones, 75% to 85% detected once. The sequence was obtained from a woman in her forties in good health and CMV-seropositive. The sample was PBMCs. This chain links TRBV6-6 with TRBJ1-1; 8 nucleotides align to TRBD1. The CDR3 nucleotides are TGTGCCAGCAGAGCGACAGGGGCCAATTCAGCTTTCTTT. Protein: CASRATGANSAFF.